A single T cell receptor beta chain is shown here with its context. This entry is derived from a study of blood T cell repertoires in COVID-19. Background on the study: Material from acute and convalescent COVID-19 was sourced from the United States, Italy and Spain.

Libraries were prepared by immunoSEQ multiplex PCR; TCRdb keeps only in-frame clonotypes and omits some of them. Among about 200,000 clones listed, 81% were seen once. V lost 8 bases and J 5 bases, leaving 22 bases between the germline ends. CDR1 SGDLS and CDR2 YYNGEE come from the germline V gene. This CDR3 comprises 15 residues. Material: PBMCs or T cells enriched from blood (not recorded which). The rearrangement uses TRBV9 and TRBJ2-5; D might be TRBD1 (7 bases). This TCR came from a woman between 45 and 65 years old with acute COVID-19. The CDR3 bases are TGTGCCAGTACCATCAGGGGGGCAGGTGATGAGACCCAGTACTTC. Its translation is CASTIRGAGDETQYF.